These 7 T cell receptor beta chains came from one sample sequenced in a study of long-term antiretroviral therapy in people with HIV. Assay version v3.0 of immunoSEQ was used, and it was run at survey level. Measured with immunoSEQ multiplex PCR; TCRdb has only the in-frame clones, and not every one. Of some 28,000 clones in the sample, nearly 95% were seen once. The sequences come from unsorted PBMCs, collected more than 6 years after starting antiretroviral therapy. Receptor source: a man aged 25 to 40 with HIV.

The rearrangement uses TRBV4-2 and TRBJ1-2; 7 positions match TRBD1. The CDR3 consists of 13 residues. Unmatched junction bases numbered 4, after V lost 5 bases and J lost 4 bases. Germline values: CDR1 LGHNA, CDR2 YNFKEQ. CDR3 DNA: TGTGCCAGCAGCTTCCGACAGGGCTATGGCTACACCTTC. Translation: CASSFRQGYGYTF.

J is TRBJ1-3 and V is TRBV7-2, with D hard to call. Germline V gene sequence: CDR1 SGHTA, CDR2 FQGNSA. The V gene lost 3 bases and the J gene lost 0 bases, with 6 bases spanning the gap. The CDR3 totals 14 residues. CDR3 protein: CASSFWSSGNTIYF. CDR3 DNA sequence: TGTGCCAGCAGCTTCTGGAGCTCTGGAAACACCATATATTTT.

The table lists this clone with a count of one. The chain recombines TRBV11-2 with TRBJ2-7, with D uncertain. Germline-derived CDR1 and CDR2 are SGHAT and FQNNGV. The ends were cut back, 3 bases at V and 4 bases at J, with 16 bases in the middle. The CDR3 runs 15 residues. The CDR3 loop reads CASSFGLGDDYEQYF. The CDR3 nucleotides are TGTGCCAGCAGCTTCGGATTGGGCGATGATTACGAGCAGTACTTC.

This chain connects TRBV4-1 to TRBJ1-1; no firm D call. The CDR3 is made up of 14 amino acids. The ends were cut back, 0 bases at V and 8 bases at J, with 13 bases in the middle. Germline CDR1 reads MGHRA; CDR2 reads YSYEKL. As DNA, the CDR3 is TGCGCCAGCAGCCAAGAGAAAGGAGGCCTCGAAGCTTTCTTT. Residues: CASSQEKGGLEAFF.

CDR3 in amino acids: CASSLAKGASQYF. The CDR3, as DNA: TGTGCCAGCAGCTTAGCGAAGGGGGCAAGTCAGTACTTC. The chain couples TRBV11-2 to TRBJ2-4, with 7 nucleotides matching TRBD1. This CDR3 spans 13 amino acids. Germline V gives CDR1 SGHAT, CDR2 FQNNGV. V shed 1 base, J shed 12 bases, and the junction held 6 bases outside the gene matches. Variable domain in full (rest from reference TRBV11-2 and TRBJ2-4): EAGVAQSPRYKIIEKRQSVAFWCNPISGHATLYWYQQILGQGPKLLIQFQNNGVVDDSQLPKDRFSAERLKGVDSTLKIQPAKLEDSAVYLCASSLAKGASQYFGAGTRLSVL.

The chain uses TRBV27 and TRBJ2-7; maybe TRBD1 (5 bases). In germline, CDR1 is MNHEY, CDR2 SMNVEV (reference sequence). V was clipped by 4 bases and J by 3 bases, with 13 bases between them. The CDR3 consists of 14 residues. CDR3: CASSWGSRFYEQYF. CDR3 nucleotide sequence: TGTGCCAGCAGTTGGGGCAGCCGTTTCTACGAGCAGTACTTC.

The CDR3 DNA follows: TGTGCCAGCAGCTTAGATTTGGACGCTACATACTACTCTGGGGCCAACGTCCTGACTTTC. Translating it yields CASSLDLDATYYSGANVLTF. The V call is TRBV11-2, the J call TRBJ2-6, with no clear D. The V and J ends lost 0 bases and 0 bases respectively, with 18 bases between them. This CDR3 spans 20 amino acids. Per germline, CDR1 SGHAT and CDR2 FQNNGV. The full variable domain, in which reference TRBV11-2 and TRBJ2-6 provide the parts outside the CDR3, is EAGVAQSPRYKIIEKRQSVAFWCNPISGHATLYWYQQILGQGPKLLIQFQNNGVVDDSQLPKDRFSAERLKGVDSTLKIQPAKLEDSAVYLCASSLDLDATYYSGANVLTFGAGSRLTVL.